This T cell receptor (beta chain) was retrieved from a study of T cell responses to AZD1222 COVID-19 vaccine. Background on the study: Analyses pooled second doses at about 4 or about 12 weeks. Study-level results: Following two doses of AZD1222, Spike-specific TCR breadth and depth rose. The study identified only a handful of AZD1222 recipients as seropositive at baseline. Donors in the cohort were predominantly white British and more often female, and clonal diversity was possibly underestimated.

Using immunoSEQ multiplex PCR, the repertoire was profiled, and TCRdb retains in-frame clones only, with some absent. The sample has about 130,000 clones, 90% to 95% seen once; the top ten hold roughly 7.2%. Between the trimmed V and J ends, which lost 4 bases and 7 bases, there was a span of 16 bases. CDR1 is MGHDK and CDR2 is SYGVNS in the germline V gene. The CDR3 is made up of 14 amino acids. About this clone: Its antigen is unknown.

This TCR derives from an adult in good health. The sample consisted of peripheral blood, taken on day 0 of AZD1222 vaccination. The chain couples TRBV25-1 to TRBJ2-5, with TRBD2 as a possible D gene (6 bases). CDR3 loop: CASSAAGSLWTQYF. The CDR3 DNA follows: TGTGCCAGCAGTGCGGCGGGGAGCCTATGGACCCAGTACTTC.